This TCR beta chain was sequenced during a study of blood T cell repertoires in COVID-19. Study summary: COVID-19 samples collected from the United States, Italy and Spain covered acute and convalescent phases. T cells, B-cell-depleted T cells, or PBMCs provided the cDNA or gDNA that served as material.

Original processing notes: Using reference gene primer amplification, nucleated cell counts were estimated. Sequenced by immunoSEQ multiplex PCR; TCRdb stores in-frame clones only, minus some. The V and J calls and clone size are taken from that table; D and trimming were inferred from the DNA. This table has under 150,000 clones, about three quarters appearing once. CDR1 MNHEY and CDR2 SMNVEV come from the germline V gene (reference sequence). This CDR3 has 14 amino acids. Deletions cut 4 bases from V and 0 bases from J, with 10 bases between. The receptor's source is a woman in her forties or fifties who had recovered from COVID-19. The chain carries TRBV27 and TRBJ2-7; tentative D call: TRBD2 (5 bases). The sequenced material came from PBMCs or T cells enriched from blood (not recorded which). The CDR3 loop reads CASSSGYSSYEQYF. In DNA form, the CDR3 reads TGTGCCAGCAGTTCGGGGTACTCCTCCTACGAGCAGTACTTC.